These 27 T cell receptor beta chains share one sample of origin, sequenced in a study of CD4 T cells in relation to SARS-CoV-2 and coronaviruses. The antigens these receptors bind are not known. CD4+ T cells from unexposed donors were obtained before the COVID-19 pandemic (2011-2018). The cells were cultured for 10 days before CD4+ T cells were isolated. Profiling relied on immunoSEQ multiplex PCR, and the TCRdb table lists in-frame clones only, not all of them. Of tens of thousands of clones detected, over 70% appear once; the ten largest clones hold 13%. Sequenced sample: CD4+ T cells from PBMCs, cultured in vitro. Receptors were obtained from a human donor in good health.

This chain uses TRBV7-2 with TRBJ2-6; D is possibly TRBD1 or TRBD2 (6 bases each). Germline-derived CDR1 and CDR2 are SGHTA and FQGNSA. Trimming cost V 5 bases and J 0 bases, with 14 bases left between them. This CDR3 has 17 residues. DNA for the CDR3: TGTGCCAGCAGCCTGAGGGGGGCTACCTCTGGGGCCAACGTCCTGACTTTC. It specifies CASSLRGATSGANVLTF.

The V and J genes are TRBV7-2 and TRBJ2-2, with 10 bases lining up with TRBD1. This CDR3 contains 15 residues. Losses at the gene ends were 6 bases for V and 2 bases for J; bases not matched to a gene: 3. The germline V gene encodes CDR1 SGHTA and CDR2 FQGNSA. CDR3: CASSRDRGNTGELFF. CDR3 DNA: TGTGCCAGCAGTAGGGACAGGGGTAACACCGGGGAGCTGTTTTTT.

This clone was detected only a few times. The chain links TRBV12-3 or TRBV12-4 to TRBJ2-3, with TRBD2 matching 7 bases. V lost 6 bases and J lost 8; bases outside the gene matches: 5. The CDR3 extends over 12 amino acids. CDR3 loop: CASSRSGGTQYF. CDR3 sequence (DNA): TGTGCCAGCAGCCGGTCGGGGGGTACGCAGTATTTT.

J is TRBJ1-4 and V is TRBV9, with a tentative D call TRBD1 (6 bases). The CDR3 is 18 amino acids. Germline CDR1 SGDLS, CDR2 YYNGEE. V shed 0 bases and J shed 5 bases, with 20 bases lying between them. CDR3 DNA sequence: TGTGCCAGCAGCGTAGCTGACGGAAGGGGGAAAGGGAATGAAAAACTGTTTTTT. This translates into CASSVADGRGKGNEKLFF.

DNA of the CDR3: TGTGCCAGCAGTTATAATCAAGGCAAAACGGGCGATACGCAGTATTTT. It yields the protein CASSYNQGKTGDTQYF. The chain couples TRBV6-5 to TRBJ2-3; D uncertain. The CDR3 consists of 16 residues. CDR1 is MNHEY and CDR2 is SVGAGI in the germline V gene. Trimming took 3 bases from V and 6 from J, leaving 19 bases between them.

The CDR3 reads CASSPTTQATEAFF. CDR3 coding DNA: TGCGCCAGCAGCCCTACTACTCAGGCCACTGAAGCTTTCTTT. This rearrangement joins TRBV5-1 to TRBJ1-1, with D hard to call. The germline V and J ends were trimmed by 4 bases and 4 bases, with 14 bases remaining between them. CDR3 length: 14 amino acids. Germline V lookup: CDR1 SGHRS, CDR2 YFSETQ.

The chain joins TRBV5-4 to TRBJ2-7; 11 bases fit TRBD2. The CDR3 is 16 amino acids. CDR1 is SGHNT and CDR2 is YYREEE in the germline V gene (reference sequence). The trim removed 4 bases at V and 0 bases at J, leaving 6 bases unmatched. The CDR3: CASSQGTSGLSYEQYF. The CDR3 DNA reads TGTGCCAGCAGCCAAGGGACTAGCGGCCTCTCCTACGAGCAGTACTTC.

The CDR3 DNA reads as TGTGCCATCAGTGCGGCATCGGGACAACTTGGAGAGACCCAGTACTTC. It encodes CAISAASGQLGETQYF. The V and J genes are TRBV10-3 and TRBJ2-5, with D possibly TRBD1 on 6 matching bases. Germline V lookup: CDR1 ENHRY, CDR2 SYGVKD. Trimming stripped 4 bases from V and 4 bases from J, with 19 bases between. The CDR3 has 16 amino acids.

V is TRBV2 and J is TRBJ2-2; perhaps D is TRBD1 or TRBD2 (6 bases each). This CDR3 is 14 amino acids long. Trimming cost V 4 bases and J 6 bases, with 12 bases left between them. Germline CDR1 is SNHLY and CDR2 is FYNNEI. The CDR3: CASSVERGAGELFF. The DNA for the CDR3 is TGTGCCAGCAGTGTTGAAAGGGGGGCCGGGGAGCTGTTTTTT.

This clone was observed a handful of times. V is TRBV11-3 and J is TRBJ2-7; 11 nucleotides align to TRBD1. CDR3 size: 15 residues. Germline assignment: CDR1 SGHNT and CDR2 YENEEA. Losses at the gene ends were 0 bases for V and 3 bases for J; bases not matched to a gene: 1. This chain's CDR3 is CASSLDGTGGYEQYF. As DNA, the CDR3 is TGTGCCAGCAGCTTAGACGGGACAGGGGGCTACGAGCAGTACTTC.

This clone has more than one count but fewer than ten. The chain links TRBV5-1 to TRBJ1-3; D unresolved. Between the trimmed V and J ends, which lost 4 bases and 0 bases, there was a span of 8 bases. CDR1 is SGHRS, CDR2 YFSETQ, per germline. The length of the CDR3 is 14 residues. The CDR3 nucleotides are TGCGCCAGCAGCCCCCGGAGCTCTGGAAACACCATATATTTT. This codes for CASSPRSSGNTIYF.

The gene calls are TRBV6-2 or TRBV6-3 and TRBJ2-1, with D hard to call. The CDR3 is made up of 18 amino acids. Germline V gene sequence: CDR1 MNHEY, CDR2 SVGEGT. Deletions cut 6 bases from V and 6 bases from J, with 27 bases between. CDR3 sequence (DNA): TGTGCCAGCAGCCAAGCAATAGAGGAGTCAGGTTCTTCCAATGAGCAGTTCTTC. Translating it yields CASSQAIEESGSSNEQFF.

The chain employs TRBV7-9 and TRBJ2-5; 8 bases fit TRBD1. V lost 9 bases to trimming and J lost 4 bases; unmatched junction nucleotides: 19. The CDR3 is 17 residues long. Per germline, CDR1 SEHNR and CDR2 FQNEAQ (reference sequence). The DNA of the CDR3 is TGTGCCAGTTCCGGACAGGGATTCACAGGGCGTGGAGAGACCCAGTACTTC. It translates to CASSGQGFTGRGETQYF.

Points on this clone: The germline gene is not matched at one end of the junction; a read error may be the cause. The chain carries TRBV7-7 and TRBJ2-5; 8 nucleotides match TRBD1. The CDR3 totals 15 residues. CDR1 is SSHAT, CDR2 FNYEAQ, per germline (reference sequence). The CDR3 region is CASSLGGQGQETQYF. The DNA for the CDR3 is TGTGCTAGCAGCTTAGGCGGACAGGGTCAAGAGACCCAGTACTTC.

The chain employs TRBV19 and TRBJ1-2; D call uncertain. The length of the CDR3 is 13 residues. Trimming took off 5 bases at V and 6 bases at J, with 13 bases between the two ends. The V gene's germline CDR1 is LNHDA and CDR2 SQIVND (reference sequence). DNA for the CDR3: TGTGCCAGTAGTGCGGGCAGAAGAAATGGCTACACCTTC. Amino acids: CASSAGRRNGYTF.

The chain links TRBV9 to TRBJ1-1; D gene uncertain. Germline values: CDR1 SGDLS, CDR2 YYNGEE. The CDR3 spans 14 residues. The V and J ends lost 0 bases and 6 bases respectively, with 12 bases between them. CDR3 sequence reads: CASSVVGEDAEAFF. CDR3 nucleotide sequence: TGTGCCAGCAGCGTAGTTGGGGAGGACGCTGAAGCTTTCTTT.

The chain joins TRBV10-3 to TRBJ1-2, with 8 bases that match TRBD1. The CDR3 totals 18 residues. Germline V gives CDR1 ENHRY, CDR2 SYGVKD. Unmatched junction bases numbered 14, after V lost 4 bases and J lost 1 base. This CDR3 reads CAISGTGQERGFNYGYTF. CDR3 nucleotides: TGTGCCATCAGTGGAACGGGACAGGAAAGAGGCTTTAACTATGGCTACACCTTC.

The V call is TRBV28, the J call TRBJ2-5; 8 bases are a match to TRBD2. Germline CDR1 MDHEN, CDR2 SYDVKM. V shed 5 bases and J 5 bases; nucleotides not matched to a gene: 7. The CDR3 is 14 residues long. The CDR3 loop is CASSPGTSLETQYF. Written as DNA, the CDR3 is TGTGCCAGCAGTCCAGGGACTAGTTTGGAGACCCAGTACTTC.

For this clone: Germline and junction disagree at one end, which may indicate a read error. This chain uses TRBV7-7 with TRBJ2-1; 8 nucleotides match TRBD1. The CDR3 has 15 amino acids. Germline lookup yields CDR1 SSHAT and CDR2 FNYEAQ (reference sequence). Here the CDR3 reads CASSLGQGKLSRQFF. The CDR3 DNA reads TGTGCTAGCAGCTTAGGACAGGGCAAGCTGAGCAGGCAGTTCTTC.

The table lists this clone with a few counts. This rearrangement joins TRBV6-2 or TRBV6-3 to TRBJ2-7; D is possibly TRBD2 (6 bases). The germline V and J ends were trimmed by 4 bases and 2 bases, with 9 bases remaining between them. Per the germline V gene, CDR1 is MNHEY and CDR2 is SVGEGT. The CDR3 contains 13 residues. CDR3: CASSFSGAYEQYF. The CDR3 DNA follows: TGTGCCAGCAGTTTTAGCGGAGCCTACGAGCAGTACTTC.

This clone was recorded a few times. CDR3 region: CAISRTEDSGNTIYF. Here the CDR3 DNA reads TGTGCCATCTCCCGGACGGAGGACTCTGGAAACACCATATATTTT. The V gene is TRBV10-3, the J gene TRBJ1-3, with D hard to call. V lost 8 bases, J lost 0 bases, and 14 bases lay in between. Per germline, CDR1 ENHRY and CDR2 SYGVKD. The CDR3 totals 15 residues.

This clone was counted a few times. CDR3 sequence reads: CASSPTGTYGYTF. The CDR3 region has the DNA TGTGCCAGCAGCCCAACAGGGACCTATGGCTACACCTTC. The chain is built from TRBV7-9 and TRBJ1-2; tentatively, D is TRBD1 (6 bases). The germline V and J ends were trimmed by 5 bases and 4 bases, with 11 bases remaining between them. This CDR3 is built from 13 residues. CDR1 is SEHNR, CDR2 FQNEAQ, per germline (reference sequence).

V and J are TRBV5-5 and TRBJ2-6; D is uncertain. CDR1 and CDR2 (germline): SGHKS, YYEKEE (reference sequence). Deletions cut 2 bases from V and 4 bases from J, with 7 bases between. The CDR3 spans 14 residues. CDR3 coding DNA: TGTGCCAGCAGCTTTACTGGAGGGGCCAACGTCCTGACTTTC. Protein product: CASSFTGGANVLTF.

A single count supports this clone. The chain employs TRBV11-2 and TRBJ1-4; D unresolved. V shed 5 bases and J shed 1 base, with 14 bases lying between them. The CDR3 is 16 residues long. The V gene's germline CDR1 is SGHAT and CDR2 FQNNGV. The CDR3 protein is CASSLKGWETNEKLFF. The CDR3 DNA is TGTGCCAGCAGCCTAAAAGGGTGGGAAACTAATGAAAAACTGTTTTTT.

The chain links TRBV2 to TRBJ2-7; TRBD1 matches 7 bases. Germline assignment: CDR1 SNHLY and CDR2 FYNNEI. The trim removed 7 bases at V and 2 bases at J, leaving 8 bases unmatched. The CDR3 has 14 residues. Here the CDR3 DNA reads TGTGCCAGCAAGCTGGGACAGAACCCCTACGAGCAGTACTTC. It encodes CASKLGQNPYEQYF.

The chain couples TRBV18 to TRBJ2-3, with 7 bases that match TRBD1. The germline V gene encodes CDR1 KGHSH and CDR2 LQKENI. The ends lost 2 bases at V and 3 bases at J; junction bases unmatched: 5. The CDR3 loop spans 15 amino acids. The CDR3 protein is CASSPENRGTDTQYF. CDR3 bases: TGTGCCAGCTCACCAGAGAACAGGGGTACAGATACGCAGTATTTT.

The chain links TRBV5-5 to TRBJ2-1; D not resolved. V shed 0 bases and J shed 4 bases, with 11 bases lying between them. This CDR3 comprises 15 residues. Per germline, CDR1 SGHKS and CDR2 YYEKEE (reference sequence). The DNA for the CDR3 is TGTGCCAGCAGCTTGGAGGGCCTACCGTACAATGAGCAGTTCTTC. Residues: CASSLEGLPYNEQFF.